Here is one T cell receptor (beta chain) with its context. Mismatch with germline at one junction end may stem from a read error. These data originate in a study of T cell repertoires in cytomegalovirus infection. TCRdb processed the reads anew with MiXCR; each CDR3 protein has one entry. The profile covers more than 350,000 distinct CDR3 sequences, with approximately 30% appearing a single time and roughly 15% taken by the ten largest. The CDR3 spans 15 residues. Germline V gives CDR1 SNHLY, CDR2 FYNNEI. The J gene is TRBJ2-3, the V gene TRBV2, with 7 bases fitting TRBD1. The sequence derives from a human donor in good health (CMV status not recorded). Some clones in this sample may be carry-over from other donors' samples. Sequences were obtained from PBMCs. The CDR3, as DNA: TGTGCCAGCAGACAACAGGGGCATAGCACAGATAGGCAGTATTTT. Translating gives CASRQQGHSTDRQYF.